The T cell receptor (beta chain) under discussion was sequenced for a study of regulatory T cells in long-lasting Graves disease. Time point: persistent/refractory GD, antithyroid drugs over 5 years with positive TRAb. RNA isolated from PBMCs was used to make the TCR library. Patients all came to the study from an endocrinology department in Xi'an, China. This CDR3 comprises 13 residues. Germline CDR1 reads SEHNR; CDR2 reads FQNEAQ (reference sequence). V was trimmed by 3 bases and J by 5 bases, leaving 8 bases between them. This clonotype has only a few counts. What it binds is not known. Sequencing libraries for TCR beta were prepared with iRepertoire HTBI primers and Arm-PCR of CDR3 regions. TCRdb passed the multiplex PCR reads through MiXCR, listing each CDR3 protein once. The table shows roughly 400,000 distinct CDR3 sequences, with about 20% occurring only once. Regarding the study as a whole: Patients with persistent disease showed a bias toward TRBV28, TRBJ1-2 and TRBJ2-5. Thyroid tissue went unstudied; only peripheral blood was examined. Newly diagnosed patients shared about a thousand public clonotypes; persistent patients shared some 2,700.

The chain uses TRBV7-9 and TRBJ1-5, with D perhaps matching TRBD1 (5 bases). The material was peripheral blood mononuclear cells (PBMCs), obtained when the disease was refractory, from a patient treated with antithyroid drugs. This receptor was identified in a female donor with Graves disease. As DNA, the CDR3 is TGTGCCAGCAGCTTGGGGGTCGATCAGCCCCAGCATTTT. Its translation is CASSLGVDQPQHF.